The sequence of this T cell receptor beta chain was determined in a study of cytomegalovirus exposure and HLA in healthy donors. Study-level points and caveats: A later analysis, which compared TCR beta chains of equal frequency, found the HLA-associated ones more clonally expanded.

This PCR relied on a set of 60 Vbeta primers and 13 Jbeta primers. Method: immunoSEQ multiplex PCR; TCRdb's copy keeps in-frame clones and lacks some. The data hold 130,000 to 150,000 clones, with 60% to 80% observed a single time. The germline CDR1 and CDR2 sequences are ENHRY and SYGVKD. J was trimmed by 4 bases and V by 5 bases; bases with no gene match: 9. CDR3 length: 16 residues. This clone was detected once. Its specificity is unknown. The source material was PBMCs. The receptor was isolated from a male donor in good health and CMV-seronegative. The chain is built from TRBV10-3 and TRBJ2-1, with TRBD2 matching 9 bases. The CDR3 is CAISTLAGVRYNEQFF. The CDR3 nucleotides are TGTGCCATCAGTACTTTAGCGGGAGTGCGTTACAATGAGCAGTTCTTC.